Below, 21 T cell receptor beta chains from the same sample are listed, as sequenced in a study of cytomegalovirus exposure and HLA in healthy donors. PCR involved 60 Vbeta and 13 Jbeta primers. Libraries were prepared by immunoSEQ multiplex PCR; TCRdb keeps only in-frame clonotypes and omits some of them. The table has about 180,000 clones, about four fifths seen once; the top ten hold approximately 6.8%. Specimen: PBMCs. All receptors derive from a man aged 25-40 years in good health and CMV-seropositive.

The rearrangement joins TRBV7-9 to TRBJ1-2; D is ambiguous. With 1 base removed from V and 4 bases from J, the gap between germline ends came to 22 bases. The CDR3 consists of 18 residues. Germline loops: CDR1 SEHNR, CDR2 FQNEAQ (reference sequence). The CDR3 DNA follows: TGTGCCAGCAGCTTAGAACGGAGGAGGTCCCCGATTGGCTATGGCTACACCTTC. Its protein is CASSLERRRSPIGYGYTF.

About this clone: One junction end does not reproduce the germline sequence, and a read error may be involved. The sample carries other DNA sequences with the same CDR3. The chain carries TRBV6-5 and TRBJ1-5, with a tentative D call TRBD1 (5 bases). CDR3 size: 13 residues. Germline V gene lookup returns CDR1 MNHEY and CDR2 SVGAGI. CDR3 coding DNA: TGCGCCAGCAGTCGGGGGACTCTACAGCCCCAGCATTTT. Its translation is CASSRGTLQPQHF.

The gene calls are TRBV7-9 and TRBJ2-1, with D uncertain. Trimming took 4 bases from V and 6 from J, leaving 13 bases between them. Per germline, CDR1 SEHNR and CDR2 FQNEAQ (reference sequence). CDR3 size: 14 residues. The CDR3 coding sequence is TGTGCCAGCAGCTCAGCCGGGTTTGGCAATGAGCAGTTCTTC. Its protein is CASSSAGFGNEQFF. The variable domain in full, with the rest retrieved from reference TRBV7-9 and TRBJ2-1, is DTGVSQNPRHKITKRGQNVTFRCDPISEHNRLYWYRQTLGQGPEFLTYFQNEAQLEKSRLLSDRFSAERPKGSFSTLEIQRTEQGDSAMYLCASSSAGFGNEQFFGPGTRLTVL.

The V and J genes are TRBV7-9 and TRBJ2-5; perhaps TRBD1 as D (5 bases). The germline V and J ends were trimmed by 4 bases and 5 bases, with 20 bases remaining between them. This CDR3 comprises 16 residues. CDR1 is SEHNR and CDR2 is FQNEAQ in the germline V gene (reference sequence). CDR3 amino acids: CASSSIIWGQKETQYF. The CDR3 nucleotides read TGTGCCAGCAGCTCCATTATTTGGGGCCAAAAGGAGACCCAGTACTTC.

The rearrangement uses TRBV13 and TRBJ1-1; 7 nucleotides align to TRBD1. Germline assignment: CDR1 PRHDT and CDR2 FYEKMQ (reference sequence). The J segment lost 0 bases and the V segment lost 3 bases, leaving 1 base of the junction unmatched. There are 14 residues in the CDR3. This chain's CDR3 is CASSFRGMNTEAFF. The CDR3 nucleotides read TGTGCCAGCAGCTTCAGGGGGATGAACACTGAAGCTTTCTTT.

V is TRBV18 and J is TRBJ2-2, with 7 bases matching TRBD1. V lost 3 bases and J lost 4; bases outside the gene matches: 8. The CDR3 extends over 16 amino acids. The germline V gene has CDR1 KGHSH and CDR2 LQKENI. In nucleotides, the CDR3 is TGTGCCAGCTCACCGAACAGGGGTGACGGCACCGGGGAGCTGTTTTTT. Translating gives CASSPNRGDGTGELFF.

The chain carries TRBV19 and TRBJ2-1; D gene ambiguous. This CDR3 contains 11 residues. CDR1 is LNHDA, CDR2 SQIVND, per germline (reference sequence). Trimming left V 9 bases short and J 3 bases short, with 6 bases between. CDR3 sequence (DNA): TGTGCCAGCCGCAGCTACAATGAGCAGTTCTTC. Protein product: CASRSYNEQFF.

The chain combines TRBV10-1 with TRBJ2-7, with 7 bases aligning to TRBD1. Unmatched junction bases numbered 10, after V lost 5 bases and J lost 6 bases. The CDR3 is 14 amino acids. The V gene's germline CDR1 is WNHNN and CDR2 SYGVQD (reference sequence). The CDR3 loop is CASSSRTGRVEQYF. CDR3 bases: TGCGCCAGCAGTTCCCGGACAGGACGGGTCGAGCAGTACTTC.

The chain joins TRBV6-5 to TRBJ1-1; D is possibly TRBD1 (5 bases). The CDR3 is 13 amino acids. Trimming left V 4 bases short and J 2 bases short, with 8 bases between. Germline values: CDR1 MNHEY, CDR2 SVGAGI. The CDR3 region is CASSSGGNTEAFF. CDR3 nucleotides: TGTGCCAGCAGTTCCGGGGGTAACACTGAAGCTTTCTTT.

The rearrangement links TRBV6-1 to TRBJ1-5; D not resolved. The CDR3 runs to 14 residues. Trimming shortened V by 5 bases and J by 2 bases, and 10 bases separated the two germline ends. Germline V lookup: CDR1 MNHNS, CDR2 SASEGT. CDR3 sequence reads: CASSWNRGNQPQHF. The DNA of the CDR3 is TGTGCCAGCAGTTGGAACAGAGGCAATCAGCCCCAGCATTTT.

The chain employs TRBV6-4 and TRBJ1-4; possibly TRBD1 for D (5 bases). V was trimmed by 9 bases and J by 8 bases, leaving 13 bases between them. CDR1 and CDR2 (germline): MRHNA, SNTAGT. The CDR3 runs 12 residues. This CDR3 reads CASRQQGEKLFF. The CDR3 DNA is TGTGCCAGTAGACAGCAGGGAGAAAAACTGTTTTTT.

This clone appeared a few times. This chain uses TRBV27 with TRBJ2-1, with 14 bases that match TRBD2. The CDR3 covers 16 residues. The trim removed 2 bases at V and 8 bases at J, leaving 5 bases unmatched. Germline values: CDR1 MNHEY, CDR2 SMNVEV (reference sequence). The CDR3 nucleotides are TGTGCCAGCAGTTTAATTGGGACTAGCGGGAGTGATGAGCAGTTCTTC. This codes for CASSLIGTSGSDEQFF.

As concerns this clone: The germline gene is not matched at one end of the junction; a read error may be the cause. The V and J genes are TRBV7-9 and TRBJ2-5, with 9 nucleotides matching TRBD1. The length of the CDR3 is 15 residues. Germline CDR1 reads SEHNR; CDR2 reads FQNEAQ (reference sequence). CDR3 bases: TGTTCCAGCAGCCTGGGACAGGGCTTTATGGAGACCCAGTACTTC. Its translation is CSSSLGQGFMETQYF.

As DNA, the CDR3 is TGTGCCAGCAGCTATAGGCGGTTGAGAGGGACTAGCGACCACAATGAGCAGTTCTTC. Amino acid sequence: CASSYRRLRGTSDHNEQFF. This rearrangement joins TRBV11-3 to TRBJ2-1; 10 bases are shared with TRBD2. This CDR3 spans 19 amino acids. V was pared by 4 bases and J by 5 bases, with 17 bases of the junction left unmatched. Germline V gene data show CDR1 as SGHNT and CDR2 as YENEEA.

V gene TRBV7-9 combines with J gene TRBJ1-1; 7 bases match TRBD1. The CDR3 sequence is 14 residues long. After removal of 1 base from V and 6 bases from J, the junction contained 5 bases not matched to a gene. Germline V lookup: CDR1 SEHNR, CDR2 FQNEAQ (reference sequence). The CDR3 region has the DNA TGTGCCAGCAGCTTAGGACAGGGAGGCGCTGAAGCTTTCTTT. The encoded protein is CASSLGQGGAEAFF.

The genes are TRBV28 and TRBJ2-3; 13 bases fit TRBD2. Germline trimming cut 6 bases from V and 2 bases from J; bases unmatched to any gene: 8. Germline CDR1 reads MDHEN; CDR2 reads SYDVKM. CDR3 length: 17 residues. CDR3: CASSLGLAGVNTDTQYF. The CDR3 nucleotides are TGTGCCAGCAGCCTAGGACTAGCGGGGGTTAACACAGATACGCAGTATTTT.

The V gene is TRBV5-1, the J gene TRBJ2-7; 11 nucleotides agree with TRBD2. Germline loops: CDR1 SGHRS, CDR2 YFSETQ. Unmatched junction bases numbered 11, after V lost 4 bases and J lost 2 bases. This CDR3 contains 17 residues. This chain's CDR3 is CASSQTSGRGGAYEQYF. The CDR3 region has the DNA TGCGCCAGCAGCCAAACTAGCGGGAGAGGGGGGGCCTACGAGCAGTACTTC.

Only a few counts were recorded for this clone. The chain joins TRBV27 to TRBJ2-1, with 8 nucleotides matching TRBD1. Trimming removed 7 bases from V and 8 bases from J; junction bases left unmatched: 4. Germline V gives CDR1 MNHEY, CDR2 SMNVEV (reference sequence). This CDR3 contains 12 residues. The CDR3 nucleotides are TGTGCCAGCAAGCAGGGGGCGTATGAGCAGTTCTTC. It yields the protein CASKQGAYEQFF.

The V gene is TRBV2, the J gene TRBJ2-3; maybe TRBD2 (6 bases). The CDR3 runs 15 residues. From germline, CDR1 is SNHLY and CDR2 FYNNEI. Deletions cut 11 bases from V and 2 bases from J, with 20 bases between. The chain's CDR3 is CASRRRAADTDTQYF. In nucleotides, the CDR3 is TGTGCCTCCCGGCGGAGGGCGGCCGACACAGATACGCAGTATTTT. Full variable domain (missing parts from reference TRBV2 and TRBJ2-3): EPEVTQTPSHQVTQMGQEVILRCVPISNHLYFYWYRQILGQKVEFLVSFYNNEISEKSEIFDDQFSVERPDGSNFTLKIRSTKLEDSAMYFCASRRRAADTDTQYFGPGTRLTVL.

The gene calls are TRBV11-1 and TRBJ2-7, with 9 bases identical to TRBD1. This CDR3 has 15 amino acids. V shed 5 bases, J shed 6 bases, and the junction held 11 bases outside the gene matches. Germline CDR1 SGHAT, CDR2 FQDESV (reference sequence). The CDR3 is CASSLGGTGWREQYF. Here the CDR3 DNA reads TGTGCCAGCAGCCTGGGCGGGACAGGGTGGCGCGAGCAGTACTTC.

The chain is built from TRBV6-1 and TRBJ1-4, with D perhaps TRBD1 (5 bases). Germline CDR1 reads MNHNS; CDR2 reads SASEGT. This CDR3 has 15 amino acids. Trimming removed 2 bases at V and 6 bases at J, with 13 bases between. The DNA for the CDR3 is TGTGCCAGCAGTGAAAGGGGCAGGGTTGATGAAAAACTGTTTTTT. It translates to CASSERGRVDEKLFF.